This TCR beta chain was recorded in a study of blood T cell repertoires in COVID-19. Some clones are missing from TCRdb's copy, which holds only in-frame ones; the method was immunoSEQ multiplex PCR. The data hold 100,000 or so clones, with 85% to 90% observed a single time. V was cut by 2 bases and J by 0 bases, with 11 bases left in between. Germline CDR1 is MNHNY and CDR2 is SVGAGI (reference sequence). CDR3 length: 15 residues. The rearrangement uses TRBV6-6 and TRBJ2-7; tentative D call: TRBD2 (6 bases). The material sequenced was peripheral blood. This clonotype originated in a human donor in a cohort sampled during active COVID-19. CDR3 bases: TGTGCCAGCAGTTACCCCCCCGGGAGCTCCTACGAGCAGTACTTC. It is translated as CASSYPPGSSYEQYF.